A selection of T cell receptor beta chains follows, all from one sample in a study of STAT5B mutations in CD4+ large granular lymphocyte leukemia. The table came from immunoSEQ multiplex PCR; TCRdb's copy has only in-frame clones and leaves some out. The data contain about 45,000 clones, 65% to 90% of them seen just once; the ten biggest clones take up less than 3%. The specimen was CD4+ T cells from blood buffy coats. Receptors were obtained from a human donor in good health. The CDR3 runs from the conserved cysteine through the conserved F or W. A D gene is named only where the DNA matches it firmly. Some rows have no size entry. The others give once, few or many, or a class for an expanded clone.

v_call: TRBV27; j_call: TRBJ1-2; d_call: .; clone_size: .; cdr3_nt: TGTGCCAGCAGTGAGACTACAAAGGGCTTGGGTAACTATGGCTACACCTTC; cdr3_aa: CASSETTKGLGNYGYTF
v_call: TRBV5-6; j_call: TRBJ1-1; d_call: .; clone_size: few; cdr3_nt: TGTGCCAGCAGCTTGGCGGGGAACACTGAAGCTTTCTTT; cdr3_aa: CASSLAGNTEAFF
v_call: TRBV2; j_call: TRBJ2-3; d_call: .; clone_size: few; cdr3_nt: TGTGCCAGCAGTCTGTACGATGGGGTGGATACGCAGTATTTT; cdr3_aa: CASSLYDGVDTQYF
v_call: TRBV6-5; j_call: TRBJ2-2; d_call: .; clone_size: .; cdr3_nt: TGTGCCAGCAGTTACTCTGCCGGGGGAATACACCGGGGAGCTGTTTTT; cdr3_aa: CASSYSAGGIHRGAVF
v_call: TRBV4-1; j_call: TRBJ2-3; d_call: .; clone_size: .; cdr3_nt: TGCGCCAGCAGCCGGCCTGGCACAGATACGCAGTATTTT; cdr3_aa: CASSRPGTDTQYF
v_call: TRBV27; j_call: TRBJ1-1; d_call: TRBD1; clone_size: .; cdr3_nt: TGTGCCAGCAGGGGGACAGCGAACACTGAAGCTTTCTTT; cdr3_aa: CASRGTANTEAFF
v_call: TRBV14; j_call: TRBJ2-3; d_call: .; clone_size: .; cdr3_nt: TGTGCCAGCAGCCAAGTCCCGGATACGCAGTATTTT; cdr3_aa: CASSQVPDTQYF
v_call: TRBV5-6; j_call: TRBJ1-1; d_call: .; clone_size: medium-sized; cdr3_nt: TGTGCCAGCAGCCTCCTAGGTGCGGGCGGGAACACTGAAGCTTTCTTT; cdr3_aa: CASSLLGAGGNTEAFF
v_call: TRBV7-9; j_call: TRBJ1-1; d_call: TRBD1; clone_size: few; cdr3_nt: TGTGCCAGCTCCGCGAGACAGGGGAACACTGAAGCTTTCTTT; cdr3_aa: CASSARQGNTEAFF
v_call: TRBV6-5; j_call: TRBJ2-7; d_call: TRBD1; clone_size: few; cdr3_nt: TGTGCCAGCAGGCGACAGGGGCCCACCTCCTACGAGCAGTACTTC; cdr3_aa: CASRRQGPTSYEQYF
v_call: TRBV4-3; j_call: TRBJ1-5; d_call: .; clone_size: .; cdr3_nt: TGCGCCAGCAGCCAAGCGCGGGGTGGATGGGGAAATCAGCCCCAGCATTTT; cdr3_aa: CASSQARGGWGNQPQHF
v_call: TRBV2; j_call: TRBJ1-2; d_call: .; clone_size: once; cdr3_nt: TGTGCCAGCAAGCTGTACAGGGTGGTGGGCTACACCTTC; cdr3_aa: CASKLYRVVGYTF
v_call: TRBV20-1; j_call: TRBJ2-1; d_call: .; clone_size: .; cdr3_nt: TGCAGTGCAAAATCAGGACTACCGCAGTTCTTC; cdr3_aa: CSAKSGLPQFF
v_call: TRBV7-2; j_call: TRBJ2-1; d_call: TRBD1; clone_size: once; cdr3_nt: TGTGCCAGCAGCTTAGTGGGGACAGGGGATAATGAGCAGTTCTTC; cdr3_aa: CASSLVGTGDNEQFF
v_call: TRBV5-4; j_call: TRBJ1-2; d_call: TRBD1; clone_size: few; cdr3_nt: TGTGCCAGCAGGGACAGGGGGGAGGAAGTCTATGGCTACACCTTC; cdr3_aa: CASRDRGEEVYGYTF
v_call: TRBV5-4; j_call: TRBJ2-6; d_call: .; clone_size: .; cdr3_nt: TGTGCCAGCAGCCGTGTGGACCTCTCTGGGGCCAACGTCCTGACTTTC; cdr3_aa: CASSRVDLSGANVLTF
v_call: TRBV6-5; j_call: TRBJ2-3; d_call: .; clone_size: .; cdr3_nt: TGTGCCAGCAGCGACCGGAGGGTCACAGATACGCAGTATTTT; cdr3_aa: CASSDRRVTDTQYF
v_call: TRBV9; j_call: TRBJ2-7; d_call: TRBD2; clone_size: .; cdr3_nt: TGTGCCAGCAGCGCGGCGGGAGCGACCCTGTACGAGCAGTACTTC; cdr3_aa: CASSAAGATLYEQYF
v_call: TRBV7-2; j_call: TRBJ2-1; d_call: TRBD2; clone_size: .; cdr3_nt: TGTGCCAGCAGTCTTTTTCGGGGGGTGATGAATGAGCAGTTCTTC; cdr3_aa: CASSLFRGVMNEQFF
v_call: TRBV5-5; j_call: TRBJ2-7; d_call: .; clone_size: .; cdr3_nt: TGTGCCAGCAGCTTGGGACAGGCTCTTAACTACGAGCAGTACTTC; cdr3_aa: CASSLGQALNYEQYF
v_call: TRBV28; j_call: TRBJ2-1; d_call: TRBD2; clone_size: .; cdr3_nt: TGTGCCAGCAGTCGGACTAGCTACAATGAGCAGTTCTTC; cdr3_aa: CASSRTSYNEQFF
v_call: TRBV29-1; j_call: TRBJ2-3; d_call: .; clone_size: .; cdr3_nt: TGCAGCGTTGTACCTTGGTCTGGCACAGATACGCAGTATTTT; cdr3_aa: CSVVPWSGTDTQYF
v_call: TRBV2; j_call: TRBJ1-2; d_call: .; clone_size: few; cdr3_nt: TGTGCCAGCAGGACGGGTGTCAGCTATGGCTACACCTTC; cdr3_aa: CASRTGVSYGYTF
v_call: TRBV6-1; j_call: TRBJ2-2; d_call: .; clone_size: .; cdr3_nt: TGTGCCAGCAGTGTGACGGAGACGAACACCGGGGAGCTGTTTTTT; cdr3_aa: CASSVTETNTGELFF
v_call: TRBV5-4; j_call: TRBJ2-5; d_call: TRBD2; clone_size: .; cdr3_nt: TGTGCCAGCAGCTTGATAACCCCGGGAGGGGAGACCCAGTACTTC; cdr3_aa: CASSLITPGGETQYF
v_call: TRBV10-3; j_call: TRBJ1-5; d_call: TRBD1; clone_size: .; cdr3_nt: TGTGCCATCAGCCGACAGGGGAGTGAACAGCCCCAGCATTTT; cdr3_aa: CAISRQGSEQPQHF
v_call: TRBV25-1; j_call: TRBJ2-1; d_call: TRBD2; clone_size: .; cdr3_nt: TGTGCCAGCAGTGATCAAGCGGGAGGGTACAATGAGCAGTTCTTC; cdr3_aa: CASSDQAGGYNEQFF
v_call: TRBV28; j_call: TRBJ2-3; d_call: .; clone_size: .; cdr3_nt: TGTGCCAGCAGCCTAAACACAGATACGCAGTATTTT; cdr3_aa: CASSLNTDTQYF
v_call: TRBV4-3; j_call: TRBJ1-5; d_call: .; clone_size: .; cdr3_nt: TGCGCCAGCAGCCGTCGGACAGACGGGAATCAGCCCCAGCATTTT; cdr3_aa: CASSRRTDGNQPQHF
v_call: TRBV18; j_call: TRBJ1-1; d_call: TRBD1; clone_size: .; cdr3_nt: TGTGCCAGCTCAGCGGGACAGGGATGGGGCACTGAAGCTTTCTTT; cdr3_aa: CASSAGQGWGTEAFF
v_call: TRBV30; j_call: TRBJ2-3; d_call: TRBD2; clone_size: .; cdr3_nt: TGTGCCTGGGATCCGGGACTAGCAGGAGATACGCAGTATTTT; cdr3_aa: CAWDPGLAGDTQYF
v_call: TRBV7-2; j_call: TRBJ2-1; d_call: .; clone_size: .; cdr3_nt: TGTGCCAGCAGCCCGGACTACAATGAGCAGTTCTTC; cdr3_aa: CASSPDYNEQFF
v_call: TRBV7-3; j_call: TRBJ2-2; d_call: .; clone_size: .; cdr3_nt: TGTGCCAGCAGTATAGGGGGGGACGTCACCGGGGAGCTGTTTTTT; cdr3_aa: CASSIGGDVTGELFF
v_call: TRBV18; j_call: TRBJ1-2; d_call: .; clone_size: .; cdr3_nt: TGTGCCAGCTCACTCGACGGCGCTATGTGGCCTGGCTACACCTTC; cdr3_aa: CASSLDGAMWPGYTF
v_call: TRBV21-1; j_call: TRBJ2-4; d_call: .; clone_size: .; cdr3_nt: TGTGCCAGCAGCAAAGCAGTACAGGGGGACCCAAGCGGGGACATTCAGTACTTC; cdr3_aa: CASSKAVQGDPSGDIQYF
v_call: TRBV18; j_call: TRBJ2-7; d_call: TRBD2; clone_size: .; cdr3_nt: TGTGCCAGCTCTCCTGGACTAGCGGACTCCTACGAGCAGTACTTC; cdr3_aa: CASSPGLADSYEQYF
v_call: TRBV27; j_call: TRBJ2-7; d_call: TRBD2; clone_size: few; cdr3_nt: TGTGCCAGCAGCCCTACTAGCGGGAGACTCGACGAGCAGTACTTC; cdr3_aa: CASSPTSGRLDEQYF
v_call: TRBV5-1; j_call: TRBJ2-5; d_call: TRBD2; clone_size: .; cdr3_nt: TGCGCCAGCAGCTGGACTAGCGGAGTGTCGGGGGAGACCCAGTACTTC; cdr3_aa: CASSWTSGVSGETQYF
v_call: TRBV2; j_call: TRBJ2-1; d_call: .; clone_size: .; cdr3_nt: TGTGCCAGCAACCCTTGGGGCACTAAAGCAAATGAGCAGTTCTTC; cdr3_aa: CASNPWGTKANEQFF
v_call: TRBV9; j_call: TRBJ2-3; d_call: .; clone_size: once; cdr3_nt: TGTGCCAGCAGCGTAGGGGAAGATACGCAGTATTTT; cdr3_aa: CASSVGEDTQYF
v_call: TRBV7-8; j_call: TRBJ2-5; d_call: TRBD1; clone_size: few; cdr3_nt: TGTGCCAGCAGCCCAAGACAGGGGTCACAAGAGACCCAGTACTTC; cdr3_aa: CASSPRQGSQETQYF
v_call: TRBV5-1; j_call: TRBJ2-7; d_call: TRBD1; clone_size: .; cdr3_nt: TGCGCCAGCAGCGACGGACAGGGGATAGGGTACGAGCAGTACTTC; cdr3_aa: CASSDGQGIGYEQYF
v_call: TRBV5-1; j_call: TRBJ1-1; d_call: TRBD1; clone_size: .; cdr3_nt: TGCGCCAGCAGCTTGGGGGACAGGGCGAACACTGAAGCTTTCTTT; cdr3_aa: CASSLGDRANTEAFF
v_call: TRBV5-1; j_call: TRBJ2-6; d_call: TRBD2; clone_size: .; cdr3_nt: TGCGCCAGCAGCTTCAGGCTAGCGGGCCTTAACTCTGGGGCCAACGTCCTGACTTTC; cdr3_aa: CASSFRLAGLNSGANVLTF
v_call: TRBV7-2; j_call: TRBJ1-3; d_call: TRBD1; clone_size: .; cdr3_nt: TGTGCCAGCACCAAGACCCCCAGGGGGTCTTATGGAAACACCATATATTTT; cdr3_aa: CASTKTPRGSYGNTIYF